This TCR beta chain was sequenced for a study of blood T cell repertoires in COVID-19. Study context: PBMCs, B-cell-depleted T cells, or T cells provided the cDNA or gDNA that made up the material.

In terms of age and location, participants ranged from roughly 18 to 95 years and lived in fewer than 30 US areas. Recovered status applied to Cohort 3 donors who had two consecutive negative PCRs. It also applied to those with clearance or with symptom resolution. Profiling relied on immunoSEQ multiplex PCR, and the TCRdb table lists in-frame clones only, not all of them. This table holds about 320,000 clones, 70% to 90% found once. The V and J ends lost 3 bases and 5 bases, in that order; junction bases with no gene match: 9. This CDR3 contains 17 residues. The germline V gene has CDR1 LNHNV and CDR2 YYDKDF (reference sequence).

The sample consisted of PBMCs or T cells enriched from blood (not recorded which). This rearrangement joins TRBV15 to TRBJ1-4; TRBD1 aligns across 10 bases. The sequence derives from a woman between 18 and 30 years old who had recovered from COVID-19. CDR3 sequence reads: CATSRGDRGRGNEKLFF. DNA for the CDR3: TGTGCCACCAGCAGGGGAGACAGGGGGCGAGGGAATGAAAAACTGTTTTTT.